The next 6 T cell receptor beta chains were all read from a single sample in a study of lymphopenia after photon versus proton radiotherapy. Profiled with immunoSEQ multiplex PCR; TCRdb holds only in-frame clones, not every one. The sample includes around 24,000 clones, around 86% of them seen just once. Sequenced material: peripheral blood, taken from a patient treated with photon-based radiotherapy. The receptors shown here come from a woman between 50 and 59 years old with pancreatic cancer.

CDR3 protein: CASSDGTARYDYGYTF. The CDR3 DNA reads as TGTGCCAGCAGTGATGGGACAGCTAGATATGACTATGGCTACACCTTC. The rearrangement links TRBV2 to TRBJ1-2; TRBD1 matches 7 bases. This CDR3 region has 16 residues. J lost 3 bases, V lost 3 bases, and 10 bases had no gene match. Germline CDR1 and CDR2: SNHLY and FYNNEI.

This clone was observed once. This chain joins TRBV19 and TRBJ1-1, with D maybe TRBD1 (6 bases). Germline-derived CDR1 and CDR2 are LNHDA and SQIVND (reference sequence). The CDR3 is made up of 16 amino acids. V was cut by 4 bases and J by 1 base, with 16 bases left in between. For the CDR3, the DNA is TGTGCCAGTAGTAAAAAAGTCACAGGGAAGAACACTGAAGCTTTCTTT. It yields the protein CASSKKVTGKNTEAFF.

V is TRBV29-1 and J is TRBJ2-1, with 10 nucleotides matching TRBD2. CDR1 is SQVTM, CDR2 ANQGSEA, per germline. This CDR3 is 17 amino acids long. J gave up 1 base and V 1 base, and 7 bases lay outside the gene matches. Here the CDR3 reads CSVEGTSGKGSYNEQFF. For the CDR3, the DNA is TGCAGCGTTGAAGGAACTAGCGGGAAGGGTTCCTACAATGAGCAGTTCTTC.

The chain recombines TRBV5-5 with TRBJ1-2; D is ambiguous. Germline V gene sequence: CDR1 SGHKS, CDR2 YYEKEE (reference sequence). V lost 0 bases and J lost 8, with 8 bases in between. The CDR3 spans 12 residues. The CDR3 coding sequence is TGTGCCAGCAGCTTGGATCAAGGCGGCTACACCTTC. Its protein is CASSLDQGGYTF.

Comment on this clone: Other DNA sequences within the sample encode an identical CDR3. The chain has TRBV28 and TRBJ2-2; weak D call: TRBD1 (6 bases). CDR1 is MDHEN, CDR2 SYDVKM, per germline. This CDR3 spans 15 amino acids. V was trimmed by 7 bases and J by 0 bases, leaving 12 bases between them. The CDR3, as DNA: TGTGCCAGCACAACCGCAGGGGCGAACACCGGGGAGCTGTTTTTT. This sequence encodes CASTTAGANTGELFF. Supplemented by reference TRBV28 and TRBJ2-2, the full variable domain reads DVKVTQSSRYLVKRTGEKVFLECVQDMDHENMFWYRQDPGLGLRLIYFSYDVKMKEKGDIPEGYSVSREKKERFSLILESASTNQTSMYLCASTTAGANTGELFFGEGSRLTVL.

The rearrangement joins TRBV14 to TRBJ1-6; maybe TRBD1 (5 bases). Germline CDR1 reads SGHDN; CDR2 reads FVKESK. The CDR3 loop spans 16 amino acids. V was cut by 4 bases and J by 5 bases, with 15 bases left in between. The CDR3 sequence is CASSRGDGTNNSPLHF. CDR3 nucleotide sequence: TGTGCCAGCAGCCGTGGGGACGGCACCAATAATTCACCCCTCCACTTT.